This T cell receptor beta chain was found in a study of T-cell reconstitution after alpha-beta-depleted transplantation in children. Using unique molecular identifiers, the investigators prepared the TCRbeta library. TCRdb processed the PCR reads anew with MiXCR; each CDR3 protein has one entry. The sample lists about 460,000 distinct CDR3 sequences, roughly a tenth occurring once. The germline V gene encodes CDR1 SGHAT and CDR2 FQNNGV. The CDR3 sequence is 19 residues long. Losses at the gene ends were 3 bases for V and 0 bases for J; bases not matched to a gene: 14. The sample here was PBMCs, taken before TCRalphabeta/CD19-depleted stem cell transplant. The TCR originated in a child aged 2 to 15 with inherited bone marrow failure, due to receive a stem cell transplant. The chain links TRBV11-2 to TRBJ2-1; 7 bases fit TRBD2. The DNA of the CDR3 is TGTGCCAGCAGCTTCATACCCGGGACTGGGAGGGGCTCCTACAATGAGCAGTTCTTC. It encodes CASSFIPGTGRGSYNEQFF.